Each of the 24 T cell receptor beta chains below was sequenced from the same sample in a study of OX40 agonist ivuxolimab in advanced cancers. Clones were sequenced by immunoSEQ multiplex PCR, and TCRdb holds only the in-frame ones, with some missing. The sample comprises 55,000 to 70,000 clones, over 75% of which are singletons, and 5% to 6.5% rests with the top ten. Source: CD4+ or CD8+ T cells sorted from blood, taken in a trial of the OX40 agonist ivuxolimab. The receptors shown here come from an adult with an advanced solid tumor such as melanoma, head and neck, liver or kidney cancer.

The chain couples TRBV9 to TRBJ1-6; D is unresolved. The CDR3 extends over 13 amino acids. V was trimmed by 3 bases and J by 8 bases, leaving 9 bases between them. Germline V lookup: CDR1 SGDLS, CDR2 YYNGEE. CDR3 region: CASSALSDSPLHF. DNA for the CDR3: TGTGCCAGCAGCGCCCTATCCGATTCACCCCTCCACTTT.

The rearrangement links TRBV9 to TRBJ2-5; the D gene could be TRBD1 or TRBD2 (5 bases each). In germline, CDR1 is SGDLS, CDR2 YYNGEE. The CDR3 covers 16 residues. With 4 bases removed from V and 3 bases from J, the gap between germline ends came to 19 bases. CDR3 coding DNA: TGTGCCAGCAGCCCAATCGGCAAGGGACGGAAAGAGACCCAGTACTTC. Its protein product is CASSPIGKGRKETQYF.

The chain joins TRBV15 to TRBJ1-5, with a weak D call TRBD1 (5 bases). Germline lookup yields CDR1 LNHNV and CDR2 YYDKDF (reference sequence). The CDR3 extends over 16 amino acids. The V end lost 0 bases, the J end lost 4 bases, and 13 bases lay between the germline ends. CDR3 residues: CATSRDTLGGNQPQHF. CDR3 nucleotide sequence: TGTGCCACCAGCAGAGATACCCTGGGGGGGAATCAGCCCCAGCATTTT.

The rearrangement joins TRBV7-9 to TRBJ2-3; maybe TRBD2 (5 bases). The CDR3 consists of 15 residues. The germline gives CDR1 SEHNR, CDR2 FQNEAQ (reference sequence). Deletions cut 5 bases from V and 4 bases from J, with 16 bases between. CDR3 region: CASSPDGVRADTQYF. In DNA, the CDR3 is TGTGCCAGCAGCCCAGACGGGGTGCGGGCAGATACGCAGTATTTT.

This chain links TRBV27 with TRBJ1-2, with D unclear. Trimming removed 0 bases at V and 5 bases at J, with 13 bases between. Germline CDR1 MNHEY, CDR2 SMNVEV (reference sequence). The CDR3 loop spans 15 amino acids. The CDR3 is CASSLSWQASYGYTF. CDR3 nucleotides: TGTGCCAGCAGTTTATCATGGCAGGCATCTTATGGCTACACCTTC.

The genes are TRBV6-4 and TRBJ2-4, with 9 bases aligning to TRBD2. Germline CDR1 reads MRHNA; CDR2 reads SNTAGT. The CDR3 consists of 17 residues. J lost 5 bases, V lost 3 bases, and 11 bases had no gene match. The CDR3 here is CASSEYPAGGPENIQYF. In DNA form, the CDR3 reads TGTGCCAGCAGTGAATATCCCGCGGGGGGGCCGGAAAACATTCAGTACTTC.

This chain links TRBV5-4 with TRBJ1-1; maybe TRBD1 (6 bases). Trimming took off 0 bases at V and 9 bases at J, with 9 bases between the two ends. This CDR3 comprises 12 residues. Germline CDR1 is SGHNT and CDR2 is YYREEE (reference sequence). The CDR3 here is CASSLGGPKAFF. CDR3 DNA sequence: TGTGCCAGCAGCTTGGGGGGGCCAAAAGCTTTCTTT.

This sequence joins TRBV6-4 and TRBJ1-1; possibly TRBD1 for D (5 bases). From germline, CDR1 is MRHNA and CDR2 SNTAGT. The CDR3 sequence is 12 residues long. Trimming removed 4 bases from V and 6 bases from J, with 9 bases in between. The DNA for the CDR3 is TGTGCCAGCAGTGGGGACGGCGCTGAAGCTTTCTTT. This translates into CASSGDGAEAFF.

The chain has TRBV6-5 and TRBJ1-2; D perhaps matches TRBD1 (5 bases). V shed 5 bases and J shed 2 bases, with 15 bases lying between them. There are 15 residues in the CDR3. In germline, CDR1 is MNHEY, CDR2 SVGAGI. CDR3 loop: CASSGLGRKNYGYTF. Written as DNA, the CDR3 is TGTGCCAGCAGTGGCCTGGGACGGAAAAACTATGGCTACACCTTC.

The chain links TRBV14 to TRBJ1-2; 10 bases are a match to TRBD1. J gave up 5 bases and V 6 bases, and 9 bases lay outside the gene matches. Looked up from germline, CDR1 is SGHDN and CDR2 is FVKESK. CDR3 length: 15 amino acids. The CDR3 loop reads CASSGTGALLYGYTF. The CDR3 DNA sequence: TGTGCCAGCAGTGGGACAGGGGCCCTTCTTTATGGCTACACCTTC. The variable domain in full, completed from reference TRBV14 and TRBJ1-2, reads EAGVTQFPSHSVIEKGQTVTLRCDPISGHDNLYWYRRVMGKEIKFLLHFVKESKQDESGMPNNRFLAERTGGTYSTLKVQPAELEDSGVYFCASSGTGALLYGYTFGSGTRLTVV.

The chain carries TRBV19 and TRBJ1-2; D is ambiguous. CDR3 length equals 15 residues. Germline V gives CDR1 LNHDA, CDR2 SQIVND (reference sequence). V was trimmed by 11 bases and J by 0 bases, leaving 19 bases between them. The CDR3 protein is CASKETYPTNYGYTF. The CDR3 DNA reads as TGTGCCTCAAAAGAGACGTACCCAACTAACTATGGCTACACCTTC.

The chain combines TRBV19 with TRBJ2-1, with D unclear. Germline CDR1 and CDR2: LNHDA and SQIVND (reference sequence). This CDR3 comprises 15 residues. V dropped 5 bases and J dropped 1 base, with 12 bases sitting between them. For the CDR3, the DNA is TGTGCCAGTAGTGTCCTTGGAGCATCCTACAATGAGCAGTTCTTC. Encoded protein: CASSVLGASYNEQFF.

The V call is TRBV11-2, the J call TRBJ2-5; no firm D call. Germline lookup yields CDR1 SGHAT and CDR2 FQNNGV. The CDR3 totals 12 residues. V shed 5 bases and J shed 5 bases, with 9 bases lying between them. CDR3 nucleotides: TGTGCCAGCAGCAAGAACCGGGAGACCCAGTACTTC. Translation gives CASSKNRETQYF.

The chain combines TRBV28 with TRBJ2-1; weak D call: TRBD1 (6 bases). V was trimmed by 6 bases and J by 8 bases, leaving 14 bases between them. There are 13 residues in the CDR3. Germline V gene data show CDR1 as MDHEN and CDR2 as SYDVKM. The CDR3 loop is CASSPGQTDEQFF. The CDR3 DNA follows: TGTGCCAGCAGCCCTGGACAGACCGATGAGCAGTTCTTC.

The chain couples TRBV15 to TRBJ1-5, with a possible D match to TRBD1 (5 bases). The germline V and J ends were trimmed by 1 base and 5 bases, with 6 bases remaining between them. Germline V gene data show CDR1 as LNHNV and CDR2 as YYDKDF (reference sequence). The CDR3 loop spans 13 amino acids. The CDR3, as DNA: TGTGCCACCAGCAGAGCAGGGTATCAGCCCCAGCATTTT. Amino acids: CATSRAGYQPQHF.

A single count supports this clone. This chain connects TRBV9 to TRBJ1-2, with TRBD1 matching over 8 bases. The CDR3 consists of 15 residues. V lost 3 bases, J lost 6 bases, and 10 bases stayed unmatched. The germline V gene encodes CDR1 SGDLS and CDR2 YYNGEE. This CDR3 is CASSARDRFLDGYTF. CDR3 bases: TGTGCCAGCAGCGCCCGGGACAGGTTCCTCGATGGCTACACCTTC.

Comments on this clone: A junction boundary mismatches the germline segment, possibly from a read error. In DNA, the CDR3 is TGTGCCCGGAGATACTTTAATGAGCAGTTCTTC. It codes for CARRYFNEQFF. This chain joins TRBV30 and TRBJ2-1; unclear D gene. This CDR3 has 11 residues. Germline lookup yields CDR1 GTSNPN and CDR2 SVGIG (reference sequence).

The rearrangement uses TRBV4-2 and TRBJ2-3, with 13 bases lining up with TRBD2. Trimming took 3 bases from V and 7 from J; bases not matched to a gene: 7. CDR1 is LGHNA, CDR2 YNFKEQ, per germline. The CDR3 covers 16 residues. The CDR3 bases are TGTGCCAGCAGCCAGTTTCCGGGACTAGCGGGGTATACGCAGTATTTT. It yields the protein CASSQFPGLAGYTQYF.

The V gene is TRBV19, the J gene TRBJ2-5, with TRBD2 matching 11 bases. The CDR3 is made up of 18 amino acids. Germline V lookup: CDR1 LNHDA, CDR2 SQIVND (reference sequence). J was trimmed by 2 bases and V by 1 base; bases with no gene match: 9. CDR3: CASSIVGSGGVRQETQYF. CDR3 coding DNA: TGTGCCAGTAGTATAGTTGGTAGCGGGGGGGTCCGGCAAGAGACCCAGTACTTC.

V and J are TRBV5-5 and TRBJ1-1; D possibly corresponds to TRBD1 (5 bases). Trimming cost V 0 bases and J 1 base, with 10 bases left between them. CDR1 is SGHKS and CDR2 is YYEKEE in the germline V gene (reference sequence). This CDR3 comprises 15 residues. CDR3: CASSLEGVQNTEAFF. The CDR3, as DNA: TGTGCCAGCAGCTTGGAAGGGGTCCAGAACACTGAAGCTTTCTTT.

V and J are TRBV28 and TRBJ1-1; TRBD1 matches 8 bases. After removal of 2 bases from V and 0 bases from J, the junction contained 8 bases not matched to a gene. CDR1 and CDR2 (germline): MDHEN, SYDVKM. The CDR3 contains 17 residues. CDR3 protein: CASSLRSGQVMNTEAFF. CDR3 coding DNA: TGTGCCAGCAGTTTACGTTCGGGACAGGTAATGAACACTGAAGCTTTCTTT.

This clone has a single count. The rearrangement links TRBV9 to TRBJ2-7; possibly TRBD1 for D (6 bases). Germline lookup yields CDR1 SGDLS and CDR2 YYNGEE. The CDR3 totals 14 residues. The germline V and J ends were trimmed by 4 bases and 2 bases, with 13 bases remaining between them. The CDR3 DNA is TGTGCCAGCAGCTTTGGGGCAGGGGCCTACGAGCAGTACTTC. Its protein is CASSFGAGAYEQYF.

Written as DNA, the CDR3 is TGTGCCAGCAGTTGGGCGAACACTGAAGCTTTCTTT. Residues: CASSWANTEAFF. The chain couples TRBV6-5 to TRBJ1-1; D gene uncertain. V lost 4 bases to trimming and J lost 1 base, with 4 bases between them. Germline CDR1 and CDR2: MNHEY and SVGAGI. The CDR3 extends over 12 amino acids.

The chain couples TRBV13 to TRBJ2-3; no clear D gene. The CDR3 covers 13 residues. Looked up from germline, CDR1 is PRHDT and CDR2 is FYEKMQ (reference sequence). V shed 1 base and J shed 2 bases, with 4 bases lying between them. CDR3 bases: TGTGCCAGCAGCTTAGTAGCCACAGATACGCAGTATTTT. The encoded protein is CASSLVATDTQYF.